A single sample gave rise to the 4 T cell receptor beta chains below, sequenced in a study of vaccination and CD4 T cells after COVID-19. The Oncomine TCR Beta short-read assay generated sequence data from the DNA of cultured CD4+ T cells. MiXCR, applied by TCRdb to the PCR reads, yields one record per CDR3 protein. The repertoire includes about 16,000 distinct CDR3 sequences, roughly 75% of them detected once, and roughly 9.6% sits in the top ten. Their specific antigens are unknown. Treatment noted: approximately nine-day PBMC culture with coronavirus spike peptide pools or control peptides (ViraFEST assay). The starting material was CD4+ T cells from blood, cultured in vitro, obtained after SARS-CoV-2 vaccination. Source of these receptors: a human donor who received a COVID-19 vaccine.

The rearrangement joins TRBV2 to TRBJ1-2; D call uncertain. Germline CDR1 and CDR2: SNHLY and FYNNEI. CDR3 length: 15 residues. The germline V and J ends were trimmed by 2 bases and 2 bases, with 12 bases remaining between them. The CDR3: CASSEHADFNYGYTF. The CDR3 bases are TGTGCCAGCAGTGAACACGCAGATTTCAACTATGGCTACACCTTC.

This sequence joins TRBV7-9 and TRBJ1-2, with D maybe TRBD1 (5 bases). V dropped 2 bases and J dropped 7 bases, with 14 bases sitting between them. The CDR3 contains 14 residues. Germline CDR1 reads SEHNR; CDR2 reads FQNEAQ (reference sequence). The CDR3 nucleotides are TGTGCCAGCAGCTTAAGGGACCTGGCTATTGGCTACACCTTC. This encodes CASSLRDLAIGYTF. The full variable domain, in which reference TRBV7-9 and TRBJ1-2 provide the parts outside the CDR3, is DTGVSQNPRHKITKRGQNVTFRCDPISEHNRLYWYRQTLGQGPEFLTYFQNEAQLEKSRLLSDRFSAERPKGSFSTLEIQRTEQGDSAMYLCASSLRDLAIGYTFGSGTRLTVV.

V gene TRBV24-1 combines with J gene TRBJ1-1; tentatively, D is TRBD1 (6 bases). V shed 10 bases and J shed 1 base, with 21 bases lying between them. CDR1 is KGHDR, CDR2 SFDVKD, per germline. The CDR3 has 16 amino acids. Here the CDR3 DNA reads TGTGCCACGAAGAGAGTCGGCCCACAGGGGAACACTGAAGCTTTCTTT. As protein: CATKRVGPQGNTEAFF.

This clonotype has just a few counts. V is TRBV10-3 and J is TRBJ2-3; 10 bases match TRBD2. The CDR3 extends over 16 amino acids. J lost 11 bases, V lost 4 bases, and 15 bases had no gene match. Germline V lookup: CDR1 ENHRY, CDR2 SYGVKD. The CDR3 is CAISGPPGTSDIKQYF. The DNA of the CDR3 is TGTGCCATCAGTGGACCACCCGGGACTAGCGATATTAAGCAGTATTTT.